Listed below are T cell receptor beta chains from one sample, sequenced in a study of monozygotic twins with cystic fibrosis. The data were produced by immunoSEQ multiplex PCR, yet TCRdb's version contains in-frame clones alone and is incomplete. This table holds tens of thousands of clones, about 96% found once. Sample: blood. These receptors originate from a girl aged 2 to 10 with cystic fibrosis. Each CDR3 is given with its conserved first and last residue. The D gene is left open where the match is weak. Only some rows state a clone size, as once, few, many or a class for expanded clones.

D	V	size	J	CDR3	DNA
.	TRBV6-5	.	TRBJ2-2	CASRPSGGPGELFF	TGTGCCAGCAGGCCCTCGGGGGGCCCCGGGGAGCTGTTTTTT
TRBD2	TRBV5-5	.	TRBJ2-3	CASSLGLAGGMPLSTDTQYF	TGTGCCAGCAGCTTGGGACTAGCGGGAGGAATGCCCCTAAGCACAGATACGCAGTATTTT
.	TRBV7-3	.	TRBJ2-1	CASSLGNNEQFF	TGTGCCAGCAGCTTGGGTAACAATGAGCAGTTCTTC
TRBD2	TRBV27	.	TRBJ2-5	CASGLAGGGETQYF	TGTGCCAGCGGATTAGCGGGGGGCGGAGAGACCCAGTACTTC
.	TRBV27	few	TRBJ2-2	CASTPNGGAGSGELFF	TGTGCCAGCACCCCAAACGGGGGAGCTGGTTCCGGGGAGCTGTTTTTT
TRBD1	TRBV4-1	.	TRBJ1-2	CASSQAGGDFGYTF	TGCGCCAGCAGCCAGGCAGGGGGCGATTTTGGCTACACCTTC
.	TRBV30	.	TRBJ1-1	CAWSFSGAATEAFF	TGTGCCTGGAGTTTCTCAGGGGCGGCCACTGAAGCTTTCTTT
.	TRBV4-2	.	TRBJ2-7	CASSQGEGGHYEQYF	TGTGCCAGCAGCCAAGGTGAGGGAGGTCACTACGAGCAGTACTTC
TRBD1	TRBV5-1	.	TRBJ1-1	CASSPNRGRENTEAFF	TGCGCCAGCAGCCCAAACAGGGGCCGGGAGAACACTGAAGCTTTCTTT
TRBD2	TRBV27	.	TRBJ2-1	CASSLGGSSYNEQFF	TGTGCCAGCAGTTTAGGCGGGAGCTCCTACAATGAGCAGTTCTTC
TRBD1	TRBV7-3	.	TRBJ2-7	CASSRRGPSYEQYF	TGTGCCAGCAGCCGCAGGGGGCCTTCCTACGAGCAGTACTTC
.	TRBV6-5	once	TRBJ2-2	CASKNTGELFF	TGTGCCAGCAAGAACACCGGGGAGCTGTTTTTT
TRBD1	TRBV5-1	.	TRBJ1-2	CASSLTGGLDGYTF	TGCGCCAGCAGCTTGACAGGGGGTTTGGATGGCTACACCTTC
TRBD1	TRBV7-9	.	TRBJ2-7	CASSSGTGVYEQYF	TGTGCCAGCAGCTCCGGGACAGGGGTCTACGAGCAGTACTTC
.	TRBV12-5	.	TRBJ1-1	CASGPGGSNTEAFF	TGTGCTAGTGGTCCCGGGGGCTCGAACACTGAAGCTTTCTTT
TRBD1	TRBV6-5	.	TRBJ2-3	CASSSRDSPTDTQYF	TGTGCCAGCAGTTCCCGGGACAGCCCCACAGATACGCAGTATTTT
.	TRBV5-6	.	TRBJ1-4	CASSSFRNTNEKLFF	TGTGCCAGCAGCTCCTTCAGGAATACTAATGAAAAACTGTTTTTT
TRBD2	TRBV29-1	.	TRBJ2-7	CSVEAGTSGPYEQYF	TGCAGCGTTGAAGCCGGAACTAGCGGTCCCTACGAGCAGTACTTC
TRBD1	TRBV9	.	TRBJ2-2	CASSKAGGAIGELFF	TGTGCCAGCAGCAAAGCAGGGGGCGCAATCGGGGAGCTGTTTTTT
.	TRBV27	few	TRBJ2-7	CASGELGMREQYF	TGTGCCAGCGGGGAGCTGGGAATGCGCGAGCAGTACTTC
TRBD1	TRBV27	.	TRBJ2-7	CASSLFFSGTDREQYF	TGTGCCAGCAGTTTATTCTTCTCCGGGACAGATAGGGAGCAGTACTTC
.	TRBV28	.	TRBJ1-1	CASRTVNTEAFF	TGTGCCAGCAGGACGGTGAACACTGAAGCTTTCTTT
TRBD1	TRBV11-3	.	TRBJ2-7	CASSPGQGRVEQYF	TGTGCCAGCAGCCCCGGACAGGGGCGGGTCGAGCAGTACTTC
TRBD1	TRBV7-2	.	TRBJ2-1	CASSLAGWDSEQFF	TGTGCCAGCAGCTTAGCGGGGTGGGACAGTGAGCAGTTCTTC
TRBD1	TRBV5-1	.	TRBJ1-2	CASSLETGVVYGYTF	TGCGCCAGCAGCTTGGAGACAGGGGTGGTCTATGGCTACACCTTC
.	TRBV19	once	TRBJ2-3	CASSVDRATGDTQYF	TGTGCCAGTAGTGTCGACCGGGCGACTGGGGATACGCAGTATTTT
.	TRBV21-1	.	TRBJ1-2	CASSKALGVYGYTF	TGTGCCAGCAGCAAAGCGCTGGGAGTCTATGGCTACACCTTC
.	TRBV7-2	.	TRBJ2-3	CASSEGSSTDTQYF	TGTGCCAGCAGCGAGGGTTCTAGCACAGATACGCAGTATTTT
.	TRBV15	.	TRBJ1-5	CATSRAMLGGDQPQHF	TGTGCCACCAGCAGAGCCATGTTGGGGGGGGATCAGCCCCAGCATTTT
TRBD2	TRBV29-1	.	TRBJ2-5	CSVEVAGGSQYF	TGCAGCGTTGAGGTAGCGGGTGGGTCCCAGTACTTC
.	TRBV21-1	.	TRBJ2-7	CASSNQSGESLYEQYF	TGTGCCAGCAGCAACCAAAGTGGGGAATCTCTCTACGAGCAGTACTTC
.	TRBV2	.	TRBJ2-7	CASSVGRAYEQYF	TGTGCCAGCAGTGTGGGCAGGGCCTACGAGCAGTACTTC
.	TRBV28	.	TRBJ1-2	CASSLTRTVDNRGYTF	TGTGCCAGCAGTTTAACCAGGACAGTAGATAATAGAGGCTACACCTTC
TRBD1	TRBV5-1	.	TRBJ2-1	CASSVGQGPYNEQFF	TGCGCCAGCAGCGTGGGACAGGGACCCTACAATGAGCAGTTCTTC
TRBD2	TRBV7-8	.	TRBJ2-1	CASGTSGWDNEQFF	TGTGCCAGCGGGACTAGCGGGTGGGACAATGAGCAGTTCTTC
TRBD2	TRBV27	.	TRBJ2-3	CASSLSILAGDTQYF	TGTGCCAGCAGTTTATCGATCCTAGCGGGAGATACGCAGTATTTT
.	TRBV11-2	.	TRBJ2-7	CASSLGGDYEQYF	TGTGCCAGCAGCTTAGGGGGGGACTACGAGCAGTACTTC
TRBD2	TRBV4-3	.	TRBJ2-1	CASSQNSGRNWYNEQFF	TGCGCCAGCAGCCAAAATAGCGGGAGGAACTGGTACAATGAGCAGTTCTTC
.	TRBV6-1	.	TRBJ2-4	CASSGRGDGAKNIQYF	TGTGCCAGCAGTGGGAGAGGGGACGGGGCCAAAAACATTCAGTACTTC
.	TRBV6-4	once	TRBJ2-7	CASSGPTGLNEQYF	TGTGCCAGCAGTGGGCCGACGGGTTTGAACGAGCAGTACTTC
.	TRBV27	.	TRBJ2-7	CASSIAGSSYEQYF	TGTGCCAGCAGTATTGCGGGGAGCTCCTACGAGCAGTACTTC
.	TRBV19	.	TRBJ1-1	CASSIGGGRKMNTEAFF	TGTGCCAGTAGTATAGGGGGAGGGCGAAAGATGAACACTGAAGCTTTCTTT
.	TRBV14	.	TRBJ1-1	CASSQVHGGPRTEAFF	TGTGCCAGCAGCCAAGTTCATGGGGGGCCGAGGACTGAAGCTTTCTTT
.	TRBV28	.	TRBJ2-7	CASSSNYEQYF	TGTGCCAGCAGCTCCAATTACGAGCAGTACTTC
.	TRBV7-2	.	TRBJ1-1	CASSLRSGFEAFF	TGTGCCAGCAGCCTACGGTCGGGGTTTGAAGCTTTCTTT
TRBD2	TRBV15	.	TRBJ2-2	CATSRGFSGSGTGELFF	TGTGCCACCAGCAGGGGATTTAGCGGGAGTGGCACCGGGGAGCTGTTTTTT
.	TRBV13	.	TRBJ2-7	CASSRGASYEQYF	TGTGCCAGCAGCCGCGGGGCTTCCTACGAGCAGTACTTC
.	TRBV2	.	TRBJ2-4	CASNWQGSGSKNIQYF	TGTGCCAGCAATTGGCAGGGGTCAGGGAGCAAAAACATTCAGTACTTC
.	TRBV6-6	.	TRBJ1-2	CASSPYISESGYTF	TGTGCCAGCAGTCCATACATCTCGGAGAGTGGCTACACCTTC